The clone carrying this T cell receptor beta chain was observed a few times. Profiling relied on immunoSEQ multiplex PCR, and the TCRdb table lists in-frame clones only, not all of them. Among roughly 49,000 clones listed, approximately 86% were seen once. The data derive from a study of blood T cell repertoires in COVID-19. The overall study: The cDNA or gDNA used as material had been derived from T cells, B-cell-depleted T cells, or PBMCs.

Deletions cut 3 bases from V and 4 bases from J, with 18 bases between. The CDR3 has 15 amino acids. Germline values: CDR1 GTSNPN, CDR2 SVGIG (reference sequence). This TCR was sampled from an elderly man with active COVID-19. V gene TRBV30 combines with J gene TRBJ1-1; D is unresolved. Input material: peripheral blood. CDR3 amino acids: CAWSYNPRLTTEAFF. CDR3 in DNA: TGTGCCTGGAGCTATAACCCCCGTCTCACCACTGAAGCTTTCTTT.